This TCR beta chain comes out of a study of blood T cell repertoires in COVID-19. Study information: Italy, Spain and the United States were the sources of the convalescent and acute COVID-19 samples. Sources were T cells, B-cell-depleted T cells, or PBMCs; the material itself was cDNA or gDNA.

Trimming left V 5 bases short and J 12 bases short, with 14 bases between. Germline V lookup: CDR1 SGHTA, CDR2 FQGTGA. The CDR3 has 12 amino acids. This clone has just one count. Methods used by the authors: Quantification of nucleated cells was approximated via reference gene primer amplification. Only in-frame clones appear in the TCRdb table, and some are missing; sequencing was by immunoSEQ multiplex PCR. That table furnishes V, J and clone size, whereas the DNA furnished D and trimming. The table lists over 300,000 clones, around 91% of them singletons, with 6.5% in the top ten. This chain uses TRBV7-3 with TRBJ2-1; possibly TRBD2 for D (5 bases). Sequences were obtained from peripheral blood. The TCR originated in a man between 18 and 35 years old with active or convalescent COVID-19. CDR3 residues: CASSREKGGQFF. CDR3 nucleotide sequence: TGTGCCAGCAGCCGTGAAAAAGGAGGGCAGTTCTTC.